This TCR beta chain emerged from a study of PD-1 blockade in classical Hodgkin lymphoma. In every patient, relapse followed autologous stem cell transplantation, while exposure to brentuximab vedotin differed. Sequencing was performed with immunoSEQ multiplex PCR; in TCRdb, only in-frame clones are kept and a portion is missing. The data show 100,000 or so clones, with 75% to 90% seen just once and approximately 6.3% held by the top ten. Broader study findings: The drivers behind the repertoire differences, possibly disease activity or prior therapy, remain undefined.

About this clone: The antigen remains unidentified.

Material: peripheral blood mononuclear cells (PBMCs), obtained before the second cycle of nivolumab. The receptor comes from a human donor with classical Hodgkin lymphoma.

Here the CDR3 reads CASSVVAEGGQGRYGYTF. The CDR3, as DNA: TGTGCCAGCAGCGTAGTAGCGGAAGGGGGACAGGGACGCTATGGCTACACCTTC. J is TRBJ1-2 and V is TRBV9; 9 bases line up with TRBD1. This CDR3 has 18 amino acids. In germline, CDR1 is SGDLS, CDR2 YYNGEE. J lost 4 bases, V lost 0 bases, and 13 bases had no gene match.